Ten or more counts support the clone carrying this T cell receptor (beta chain). The sample belongs to a study of T cell repertoires in cytomegalovirus infection. Study at large: CMV infection and matching HLA type were both indicated by public TCR beta signatures.

Germline CDR1 and CDR2: SGHTA and FQGNSA. Trimming removed 4 bases at V and 5 bases at J, with 14 bases between. The CDR3 spans 14 residues. TCRdb analysed the reads with MiXCR anew, one entry per CDR3 protein. The sample contains a few hundred thousand distinct CDR3 sequences, 15% to 20% of which appear only once. Sequencing was done on a sample of PBMCs. J is TRBJ1-2 and V is TRBV7-2; D possibly corresponds to TRBD1 (5 bases). The clonotype comes from a human donor in good health (CMV status not recorded). Some clones in this sample may be carry-over from other donors' samples. CDR3 region: CASSSQGRRYGYTF. DNA of the CDR3: TGTGCCAGCAGCTCCCAGGGCCGTCGTTATGGCTACACCTTC.